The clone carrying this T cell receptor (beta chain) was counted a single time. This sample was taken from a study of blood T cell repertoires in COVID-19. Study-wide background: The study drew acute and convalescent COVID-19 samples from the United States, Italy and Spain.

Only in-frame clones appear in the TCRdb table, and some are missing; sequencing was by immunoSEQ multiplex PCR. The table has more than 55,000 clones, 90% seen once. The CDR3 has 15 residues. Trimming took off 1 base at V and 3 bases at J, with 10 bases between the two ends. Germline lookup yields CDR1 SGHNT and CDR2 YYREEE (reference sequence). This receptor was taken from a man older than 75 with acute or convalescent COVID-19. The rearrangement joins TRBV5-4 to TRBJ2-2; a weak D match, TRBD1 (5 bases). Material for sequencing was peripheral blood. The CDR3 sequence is CASSLQGFDTGELFF. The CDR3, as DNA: TGTGCCAGCAGCTTGCAGGGATTCGACACCGGGGAGCTGTTTTTT.